This T cell receptor beta chain was identified in a study of cytomegalovirus exposure and HLA in healthy donors. Study-wide background: The approximately 690 first-cohort repertoires and the 130 or so validation repertoires shared the same platform, a later analysis reported. Study-wide results and limits: According to the study, 160 or so TCR beta chains were cytomegalovirus-associated. In vitro, a few CMV-associated chains proved specific for CMV antigens.

Assay used: immunoSEQ multiplex PCR; TCRdb lists only in-frame clones, some missing. Among about 200,000 clones, approximately 82% were seen once, and the ten largest hold roughly an eighth. This clone has just a few counts. Antigen unknown. V lost 3 bases and J lost 1; bases outside the gene matches: 3. CDR3 length equals 15 residues. Germline loops: CDR1 ENHRY, CDR2 SYGVKD. The donors belonged to the approximately 120-subject validation cohort, separate from the 666-subject first cohort. The chain combines TRBV10-3 with TRBJ2-7, with 10 bases lining up with TRBD1. Input material: PBMCs. The receptor was derived from a woman younger than 45 in good health and CMV-seropositive. The CDR3 sequence is CAISDRDRGSYEQYF. DNA for the CDR3: TGTGCCATCAGTGACCGGGACAGGGGATCCTACGAGCAGTACTTC.